This T cell receptor (beta chain) was identified during a study of blood T cell repertoires in COVID-19. Study-wide context: Spain, Italy and the United States supplied samples that represented acute and convalescent COVID-19. Sources were T cells, B-cell-depleted T cells, or PBMCs; the material itself was cDNA or gDNA.

J lost 2 bases, V lost 5 bases, and 10 bases had no gene match. The germline CDR1 and CDR2 sequences are MGHDK and SYGVNS. There are 16 residues in the CDR3. This clone was observed many times. The repertoire was sequenced with immunoSEQ multiplex PCR; TCRdb's copy has only in-frame clones and lacks some. The data hold 270,000 or so clones, with approximately 83% observed a single time. This chain joins TRBV25-1 and TRBJ1-2; TRBD1 matches at 8 bases. The sequence was collected from a woman aged 45-59 years who had recovered from COVID-19. The sample consisted of peripheral blood. CDR3 sequence: CASSPPGQGGNYGYTF. CDR3 coding DNA: TGTGCCAGCAGTCCCCCTGGACAGGGCGGGAACTATGGCTACACCTTC.